The 6 T cell receptor beta chains presented below share a single source sample, sequenced in a study of shared clonotypes between healthy human individuals. The method was immunoSEQ multiplex PCR; TCRdb's version includes in-frame clones alone and lacks a portion of them. The data show about 2.4 million clones, 90% to 95% seen once. The sample was naive CD4+ T cells from PBMCs. Subset: CD45RA+ positively selected. Receptors originate from a man aged 18 to 29 in good health. Some clones in this sample may be carry-over from other donors' samples.

This chain joins TRBV5-1 and TRBJ2-5; D is undetermined. The V end lost 4 bases, the J end lost 7 bases, and 11 bases lay between the germline ends. Looked up from germline, CDR1 is SGHRS and CDR2 is YFSETQ. This CDR3 is built from 12 residues. The CDR3 reads CASSLDWMTQYF. The CDR3 DNA reads as TGCGCCAGCAGCCTAGATTGGATGACCCAGTACTTC.

This clone was observed a single time. The chain is built from TRBV7-3 and TRBJ1-1; no clear D gene. The germline V gene encodes CDR1 SGHTA and CDR2 FQGTGA. Trimming cost V 5 bases and J 9 bases, with 10 bases left between them. The CDR3 consists of 11 residues. CDR3 nucleotides: TGTGCCAGCAGCCAAGGAGGGAAAGCTTTCTTT. It specifies CASSQGGKAFF. Looking up the rest from reference TRBV7-3 and TRBJ1-1 gives the full variable domain: GAGVSQTPSNKVTEKGKYVELRCDPISGHTALYWYRQSLGQGPEFLIYFQGTGAADDSGLPNDRFFAVRPEGSVSTLKIQRTERGDSAVYLCASSQGGKAFFGQGTRLTVV.

V gene TRBV7-3 combines with J gene TRBJ2-3; 8 bases align to TRBD2. V shed 5 bases, J shed 1 base, and the junction held 8 bases outside the gene matches. This CDR3 has 16 amino acids. CDR1 and CDR2 (germline): SGHTA, FQGTGA. The CDR3 nucleotides are TGTGCCAGCAGCCCACTCACTAGCGGTCGCACAGATACGCAGTATTTT. It encodes CASSPLTSGRTDTQYF.

The V and J genes are TRBV6-6 and TRBJ2-1, with TRBD2 matching over 11 bases. The V gene's germline CDR1 is MNHNY and CDR2 SVGAGI (reference sequence). J lost 10 bases, V lost 6 bases, and 11 bases had no gene match. This CDR3 is 15 amino acids long. In DNA form, the CDR3 reads TGTGCCAGCAGATCACTAGCGGGAGTATTCGCGGAGCAGTTCTTC. Protein product: CASRSLAGVFAEQFF.

The chain combines TRBV11-2 with TRBJ2-1, with unresolved D. V was trimmed by 0 bases and J by 1 base, leaving 13 bases between them. There are 17 residues in the CDR3. Germline CDR1 reads SGHAT; CDR2 reads FQNNGV. The CDR3 loop is CASSLDLVSGSYNEQFF. The CDR3, as DNA: TGTGCCAGCAGCTTAGATCTGGTTTCTGGATCCTACAATGAGCAGTTCTTC.

The chain carries TRBV7-2 and TRBJ2-7; a possible D gene is TRBD2 (7 bases). The CDR3 consists of 14 residues. The germline V gene encodes CDR1 SGHTA and CDR2 FQGNSA. V was shortened by 5 bases and J by 3 bases, with 14 bases between the two germline ends. The CDR3 sequence is CASSLGRGGYEQYF. The CDR3 nucleotides are TGTGCCAGCAGCCTAGGAAGGGGGGGCTACGAGCAGTACTTC.